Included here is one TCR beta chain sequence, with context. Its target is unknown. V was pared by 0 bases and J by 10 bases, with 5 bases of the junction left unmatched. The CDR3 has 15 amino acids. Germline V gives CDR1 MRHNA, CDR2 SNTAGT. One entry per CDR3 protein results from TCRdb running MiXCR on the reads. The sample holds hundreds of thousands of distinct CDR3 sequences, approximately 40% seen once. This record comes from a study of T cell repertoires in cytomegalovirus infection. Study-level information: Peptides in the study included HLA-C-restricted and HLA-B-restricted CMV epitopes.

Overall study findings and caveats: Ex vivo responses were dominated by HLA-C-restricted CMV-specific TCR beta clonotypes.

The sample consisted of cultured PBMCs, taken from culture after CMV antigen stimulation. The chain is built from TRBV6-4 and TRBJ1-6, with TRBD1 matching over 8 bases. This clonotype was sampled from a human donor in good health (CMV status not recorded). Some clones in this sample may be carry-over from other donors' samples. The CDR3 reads CASSDSGTGWSPLHF. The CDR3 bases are TGTGCCAGCAGTGACTCGGGGACAGGATGGTCACCCCTCCACTTT.